The 2 T cell receptor beta chains below all came from one sample that was sequenced in a study of shared clonotypes between healthy human individuals. Here immunoSEQ multiplex PCR was the method, and the copy in TCRdb shows in-frame clones only, minus some. The sample has roughly 1,100,000 clones, about 75% seen once. Sequenced material: memory CD4+ T cells sorted from blood. Sample subset: CD45RA-negative fraction. The receptors stem from a man aged 18 to 30 in good health.

The chain employs TRBV15 and TRBJ2-3; D is perhaps TRBD1 (6 bases). Germline lookup yields CDR1 LNHNV and CDR2 YYDKDF (reference sequence). The length of the CDR3 is 16 residues. Trimming removed 0 bases at V and 0 bases at J, with 10 bases between. The CDR3 region has the DNA TGTGCCACCAGCAGAGATCAGGGGCTCAGCACAGATACGCAGTATTTT. Its translation is CATSRDQGLSTDTQYF.

As to this clone: This sample also contains other DNA sequences that code for the same CDR3. The chain combines TRBV30 with TRBJ1-4, with D hard to call. The germline V gene has CDR1 GTSNPN and CDR2 SVGIG (reference sequence). The length of the CDR3 is 14 residues. Trimming took 0 bases from V and 2 from J, leaving 7 bases between them. CDR3 in amino acids: CAWSVSSTNEKLFF. The CDR3 DNA sequence: TGTGCCTGGAGTGTATCCTCTACTAATGAAAAACTGTTTTTT.